This T cell receptor beta chain was sequenced in a study of T cell repertoires in cytomegalovirus infection. Across the whole study: Evidence of both CMV infection and a matching HLA type came from public TCR beta signatures. General study findings and limits: It was HLA-C-restricted CMV-specific TCR beta clonotypes that dominated the response ex vivo.

This clonotype has a handful of counts. Antigen: not known. Via MiXCR, TCRdb re-called the reads, giving one row per CDR3 protein. The data hold about 890,000 distinct CDR3 sequences, with around a third observed a single time. The CDR3 sequence is 14 residues long. Trimming at V came to 6 bases and at J to 5 bases, leaving 10 bases not matched to a gene. Per germline, CDR1 DFQATT and CDR2 SNEGSKA (reference sequence). This clonotype originated in a human donor in good health (CMV status not recorded). Some clones in this sample may be carry-over from other donors' samples. The V and J genes are TRBV20-1 and TRBJ2-5; 9 bases match TRBD2. The sequencing here drew on cultured CD8+ T cells from PBMCs, taken from culture after CMV antigen stimulation. This CDR3 reads CSAPIAGAGETQYF. The CDR3 DNA follows: TGCAGTGCCCCGATAGCGGGGGCGGGGGAGACCCAGTACTTC.